These 31 T cell receptor beta chains came from one sample sequenced in a study of PD-L1 blockade in urothelial cancer. Method: immunoSEQ multiplex PCR; TCRdb's copy keeps in-frame clones and lacks some. The sample carries fewer than 65,000 clones, more than 80% recorded once. This sample's time point: pretreatment peripheral blood. The starting material was PBMCs, obtained around atezolizumab (anti-PD-L1) treatment. The receptors shown here come from a man aged 70 or older with urothelial cancer.

The rearrangement uses TRBV5-1 and TRBJ1-1; 10 bases line up with TRBD1. Germline trimming cut 4 bases from V and 5 bases from J; bases unmatched to any gene: 8. In germline, CDR1 is SGHRS, CDR2 YFSETQ. The CDR3 spans 15 residues. The DNA of the CDR3 is TGCGCCAGCAGCGTATCGGACAGGGGGATGACTGAAGCTTTCTTT. The encoded protein is CASSVSDRGMTEAFF.

The rearrangement links TRBV28 to TRBJ1-2, with D tentatively TRBD1 (6 bases). The germline V gene has CDR1 MDHEN and CDR2 SYDVKM. CDR3 length equals 15 residues. Trimming removed 3 bases at V and 0 bases at J, with 11 bases between. The CDR3 coding sequence is TGTGCCAGCAGTTTCCGGACAGCTACTAACTATGGCTACACCTTC. It encodes CASSFRTATNYGYTF.

About this clone: At one end, the junction sequence differs from germline, possibly due to a read error. The same CDR3 can be traced to other DNA sequences in this sample. The chain has TRBV5-1 and TRBJ2-5; D unclear. This CDR3 has 12 residues. Germline loops: CDR1 SGHRS, CDR2 YFSETQ. The CDR3 protein is CASSLLQETQYF. The CDR3 nucleotides read TGTGCCAGCAGCCTACTACAAGAGACCCAGTACTTC.

This chain connects TRBV2 to TRBJ2-7, with 9 bases fitting TRBD2. The CDR3 spans 20 residues. The V and J ends lost 6 bases and 3 bases, in that order; junction bases with no gene match: 24. Germline V lookup: CDR1 SNHLY, CDR2 FYNNEI. As DNA, the CDR3 is TGTGCCAGCAGCGATCCGGCGGGGGGGCCCTACTCCCACCATTTCTACGAGCAGTACTTC. It codes for CASSDPAGGPYSHHFYEQYF.

The gene calls are TRBV5-1 and TRBJ2-7; 7 bases fit TRBD2. Germline assignment: CDR1 SGHRS and CDR2 YFSETQ. Unmatched junction bases numbered 8, after V lost 5 bases and J lost 3 bases. The CDR3 is made up of 14 amino acids. The CDR3 protein is CASRGGILNYEQYF. CDR3 DNA: TGCGCCAGCAGGGGGGGGATCTTGAACTACGAGCAGTACTTC.

Many counts were recorded for this clone. V usage is TRBV9 and J usage is TRBJ1-4; D remains ambiguous. This CDR3 region has 14 residues. Germline-derived CDR1 and CDR2 are SGDLS and YYNGEE. V was trimmed by 4 bases and J by 8 bases, leaving 15 bases between them. CDR3 residues: CASSPSSGGEKLFF. In DNA, the CDR3 is TGTGCCAGCAGCCCTAGCTCAGGCGGCGAAAAACTGTTTTTT.

The chain couples TRBV25-1 to TRBJ2-2; D unclear. The CDR3 loop spans 14 amino acids. The germline V gene has CDR1 MGHDK and CDR2 SYGVNS. With 3 bases removed from V and 0 bases from J, the gap between germline ends came to 5 bases. CDR3 coding DNA: TGTGCCAGCAGTGACAGGACGAACACCGGGGAGCTGTTTTTT. It encodes CASSDRTNTGELFF.

V and J are TRBV28 and TRBJ1-1; 7 bases fit TRBD1. The V and J ends lost 2 bases and 1 base, in that order; junction bases with no gene match: 1. The germline gives CDR1 MDHEN, CDR2 SYDVKM. The CDR3 loop spans 14 amino acids. This chain's CDR3 is CASSLRTGNTEAFF. The CDR3 nucleotides read TGTGCCAGCAGTTTACGGACAGGGAACACTGAAGCTTTCTTT.

The gene calls are TRBV6-1 and TRBJ1-4, with 11 positions matching TRBD1. The CDR3 has 15 amino acids. The V gene end was trimmed by 1 base and the J gene end by 8 bases; junction bases not matched to a gene: 3. The germline CDR1 and CDR2 sequences are MNHNS and SASEGT. The CDR3, as DNA: TGTGCCAGCAGTGAAGGGACAGGGGGCGGGGAAAAACTGTTTTTT. Amino acids: CASSEGTGGGEKLFF.

The CDR3 DNA reads as TGTGCCAGTTACCCCCCCGACAGGGGGGGAACCGGGGAGCTGTTTTTT. The encoded protein is CASYPPDRGGTGELFF. The chain recombines TRBV19 with TRBJ2-2, with 9 bases identical to TRBD1. Germline CDR1 and CDR2: LNHDA and SQIVND (reference sequence). This CDR3 has 16 amino acids. With 8 bases clipped from V and 5 bases from J, the junction kept 12 bases outside the gene matches. Based on the CDR3 plus reference TRBV19 and TRBJ2-2, the full variable domain is DGGITQSPKYLFRKEGQNVTLSCEQNLNHDAMYWYRQDPGQGLRLIYYSQIVNDFQKGDIAEGYSVSREKKESFPLTVTSAQKNPTAFYLCASYPPDRGGTGELFFGEGSRLTVL.

The chain combines TRBV5-1 with TRBJ1-5; D possibly corresponds to TRBD1 (5 bases). The CDR3 runs to 15 residues. V lost 4 bases and J lost 2, with 13 bases in between. The germline CDR1 and CDR2 sequences are SGHRS and YFSETQ. For the CDR3, the DNA is TGCGCCAGCAGCCAGACGGGGGGAGGCAATCAGCCCCAGCATTTT. Amino acids: CASSQTGGGNQPQHF. The full variable domain, completed using reference TRBV5-1 and TRBJ1-5, is KAGVTQTPRYLIKTRGQQVTLSCSPISGHRSVSWYQQTPGQGLQFLFEYFSETQRNKGNFPGRFSGRQFSNSRSEMNVSTLELGDSALYLCASSQTGGGNQPQHFGDGTRLSIL.

This clone was observed at least ten times. At the DNA level, this CDR3 is encoded by other sequences in the same sample as well. This chain joins TRBV7-2 and TRBJ2-7; D gene unclear. The CDR3 has 11 residues. The V gene lost 4 bases and the J gene lost 4 bases, with 5 bases spanning the gap. Looked up from germline, CDR1 is SGHTA and CDR2 is FQGNSA. CDR3 loop: CASSSLYEQYF. The CDR3 bases are TGTGCCAGCAGCTCTCTTTACGAGCAGTACTTC. The full variable domain, completed using reference TRBV7-2 and TRBJ2-7, is GAGVSQSPSNKVTEKGKDVELRCDPISGHTALYWYRQSLGQGLEFLIYFQGNSAPDKSGLPSDRFSAERTGGSVSTLTIQRTQQEDSAVYLCASSSLYEQYFGPGTRLTVT.

The chain has TRBV19 and TRBJ2-1; 8 positions agree with TRBD2. Germline V gene data show CDR1 as LNHDA and CDR2 as SQIVND (reference sequence). The V and J ends lost 3 bases and 7 bases, in that order; junction bases with no gene match: 8. This CDR3 has 15 residues. The CDR3 reads CASSILSGSVNEQFF. As DNA, the CDR3 is TGTGCCAGTAGTATTCTAAGCGGGAGTGTAAATGAGCAGTTCTTC.

This chain joins TRBV9 and TRBJ1-4, with D unresolved. CDR1 and CDR2 from the germline V gene are SGDLS and YYNGEE. The CDR3 loop spans 14 amino acids. Trimming pared 0 bases from V and 8 bases from J, leaving 11 bases between. CDR3 DNA sequence: TGTGCCAGCAGCGTAGTAGAACGGGGAGAAAAACTGTTTTTT. The encoded protein is CASSVVERGEKLFF.

The rearrangement joins TRBV7-2 to TRBJ2-7, with 9 bases matching TRBD2. V was pared by 5 bases and J by 2 bases, with 10 bases of the junction left unmatched. The CDR3 runs to 16 residues. From germline, CDR1 is SGHTA and CDR2 FQGNSA. The CDR3 DNA is TGTGCCAGCAGCGGGGGCCATAGCGGGAGACCCTACGAGCAGTACTTC. This gives the protein CASSGGHSGRPYEQYF.

The chain is built from TRBV11-3 and TRBJ1-1; 7 bases align to TRBD1. Germline CDR1 and CDR2: SGHNT and YENEEA. J lost 2 bases, V lost 3 bases, and 3 bases had no gene match. CDR3 size: 14 residues. For the CDR3, the DNA is TGTGCCAGCAGCTTCGAGGGGGCTAACACTGAAGCTTTCTTT. Translated: CASSFEGANTEAFF.

The gene calls are TRBV4-3 and TRBJ2-5; weak D call: TRBD2 (5 bases). The CDR3 is 16 residues long. Germline-derived CDR1 and CDR2 are LGHNA and YSLEER. V shed 1 base and J shed 5 bases, with 17 bases lying between them. The chain's CDR3 is CASSQGLARVGETQYF. Here the CDR3 DNA reads TGCGCCAGCAGCCAAGGGCTCGCGAGGGTCGGGGAGACCCAGTACTTC.

The chain joins TRBV11-3 to TRBJ2-1; TRBD2 agrees at 8 bases. Germline V gene data show CDR1 as SGHNT and CDR2 as YENEEA. V was clipped by 5 bases and J by 8 bases; unmatched bases: 11. This CDR3 comprises 15 residues. The CDR3 spells CASSARQREKDEQFF. The DNA of the CDR3 is TGTGCCAGCAGCGCCCGTCAGCGGGAGAAGGATGAGCAGTTCTTC.

The J gene is TRBJ2-1, the V gene TRBV27; possibly TRBD1 for D (5 bases). CDR3 length: 15 residues. V was shortened by 5 bases and J by 11 bases, with 22 bases between the two germline ends. CDR1 and CDR2 (germline): MNHEY, SMNVEV (reference sequence). The CDR3 spells CASSLVGRSRLKQFF. The DNA for the CDR3 is TGTGCCAGCAGTCTCGTGGGGCGGTCTAGGCTGAAGCAGTTCTTC.

This chain uses TRBV28 with TRBJ1-5, with 10 positions matching TRBD1. The CDR3 runs to 13 residues. The V and J ends lost 10 bases and 7 bases, in that order; junction bases with no gene match: 7. Germline V gene lookup returns CDR1 MDHEN and CDR2 SYDVKM. DNA for the CDR3: TGTGCCACCACCGGGACAGGGGTGCAGCCCCAGCATTTT. Its protein is CATTGTGVQPQHF.

This clone was counted once. V and J are TRBV11-2 and TRBJ2-2, with D perhaps TRBD1 (5 bases). CDR3 length: 14 residues. With 5 bases removed from V and 1 base from J, the gap between germline ends came to 8 bases. The germline V gene encodes CDR1 SGHAT and CDR2 FQNNGV. This chain's CDR3 is CASSPDRNTGELFF. CDR3 coding DNA: TGTGCCAGCAGCCCCGACAGGAACACCGGGGAGCTGTTTTTT.

V gene TRBV28 combines with J gene TRBJ1-1, with D possibly being TRBD1 (6 bases). V was trimmed by 4 bases and J by 8 bases, leaving 17 bases between them. CDR1 is MDHEN and CDR2 is SYDVKM in the germline V gene. CDR3 length equals 14 residues. CDR3 bases: TGTGCCAGCAGTTCCCCAGGACAGTCAGGCGAAGCTTTCTTT. Translated: CASSSPGQSGEAFF. Complete variable domain (other parts from reference TRBV28 and TRBJ1-1): DVKVTQSSRYLVKRTGEKVFLECVQDMDHENMFWYRQDPGLGLRLIYFSYDVKMKEKGDIPEGYSVSREKKERFSLILESASTNQTSMYLCASSSPGQSGEAFFGQGTRLTVV.

V usage is TRBV11-2 and J usage is TRBJ2-7, with D possibly TRBD2 on 6 matching bases. Germline lookup yields CDR1 SGHAT and CDR2 FQNNGV. The CDR3 runs to 14 residues. V shed 4 bases and J shed 6 bases, with 16 bases lying between them. The CDR3 protein is CASSSGTGIGEQYF. CDR3 sequence (DNA): TGTGCCAGCAGCTCAGGGACTGGAATAGGCGAGCAGTACTTC.

In its sample, this clone was seen once. The CDR3 DNA sequence: TGCGCCAGCAGCCAAGATGAGGCTTTGAACACTGAAGCTTTCTTT. Its protein is CASSQDEALNTEAFF. This sequence joins TRBV4-3 and TRBJ1-1; D uncertain. The CDR3 extends over 15 amino acids. Germline-derived CDR1 and CDR2 are LGHNA and YSLEER. Trimming left V 0 bases short and J 0 bases short, with 8 bases between.

The chain recombines TRBV9 with TRBJ2-2; 7 bases are a match to TRBD1. V lost 4 bases and J lost 6; bases outside the gene matches: 9. CDR3 length: 15 residues. Germline V gene sequence: CDR1 SGDLS, CDR2 YYNGEE. The CDR3 here is CASSLRDSRPGELFF. In DNA, the CDR3 is TGTGCCAGCAGCCTCCGGGACAGCCGGCCCGGGGAGCTGTTTTTT.

The chain is built from TRBV11-2 and TRBJ2-1, with 12 bases fitting TRBD2. From germline, CDR1 is SGHAT and CDR2 FQNNGV. J was trimmed by 4 bases and V by 5 bases; bases with no gene match: 3. This CDR3 has 15 residues. The CDR3 DNA follows: TGTGCCAGCAGCCTACTAGCGGGAGGTTACAATGAGCAGTTCTTC. Its protein is CASSLLAGGYNEQFF.

The genes are TRBV11-2 and TRBJ2-5; 8 nucleotides align to TRBD1. Unmatched junction bases numbered 5, after V lost 8 bases and J lost 0 bases. Germline assignment: CDR1 SGHAT and CDR2 FQNNGV. This CDR3 is 14 amino acids long. CDR3 DNA sequence: TGTGCCAGCCTAACAGGGGGGTACCAAGAGACCCAGTACTTC. Protein sequence: CASLTGGYQETQYF.

A single count supports this clone. This rearrangement joins TRBV5-1 to TRBJ2-2; D gene ambiguous. CDR1 and CDR2 (germline): SGHRS, YFSETQ. The CDR3 length is 15 residues. V lost 0 bases, J lost 2 bases, and 8 bases lay in between. DNA of the CDR3: TGCGCCAGCAGCTTGGGGGCTCAAAACACCGGGGAGCTGTTTTTT. This codes for CASSLGAQNTGELFF.

The rearrangement links TRBV11-2 to TRBJ2-1, with TRBD2 matching 9 bases. This CDR3 region has 15 residues. Looked up from germline, CDR1 is SGHAT and CDR2 is FQNNGV. V lost 3 bases to trimming and J lost 4 bases; unmatched junction nucleotides: 4. CDR3 residues: CASSLTSGRYNEQFF. CDR3 nucleotide sequence: TGTGCCAGCAGCTTGACTAGCGGCAGATACAATGAGCAGTTCTTC.

Written as DNA, the CDR3 is TGTGCCAGCAGTCGCCCGGGACTAGGGGACAATGAGCAGTTCTTC. This codes for CASSRPGLGDNEQFF. The J gene is TRBJ2-1, the V gene TRBV28; 8 bases agree with TRBD2. CDR3 length: 15 amino acids. Looked up from germline, CDR1 is MDHEN and CDR2 is SYDVKM. Trimming removed 5 bases from V and 5 bases from J; junction bases left unmatched: 8.

The V call is TRBV11-2, the J call TRBJ2-2; 7 bases align to TRBD1. The CDR3 contains 15 residues. Germline V gene data show CDR1 as SGHAT and CDR2 as FQNNGV. Trimming removed 3 bases from V and 2 bases from J; junction bases left unmatched: 3. The CDR3: CASSFGTVNTGELFF. The CDR3 DNA follows: TGTGCCAGCAGCTTTGGGACAGTCAACACCGGGGAGCTGTTTTTT.